This T cell receptor beta chain came from a study of somatic mutations in cytotoxic T cells in rheumatoid arthritis. Findings and limits, study-wide: Patients with a largest CD8+ clone exceeding 20% of CD8+ cells numbered about an eighth of the roughly 65. Neither rheumatoid arthritis patients nor age-matched healthy controls had significantly different CD8+ T-cell clonality from the other group.

This CDR3 spans 14 amino acids. Germline CDR1 reads GTSNPN; CDR2 reads SVGIG (reference sequence). V shed 3 bases and J 10 bases; nucleotides not matched to a gene: 7. The repertoire was sequenced with immunoSEQ multiplex PCR; TCRdb's copy has only in-frame clones and lacks some. The profile shows some 16,000 clones, 65% to 85% of them singletons. On this clone: Its matching antigen is unknown.

Purity of the CD4+ and CD8+ cells, isolated by positive magnetic bead selection, was checked by flow cytometry. The sequenced sample consisted of CD8+ T cells sorted from blood. The chain uses TRBV30 and TRBJ1-6, with 9 nucleotides matching TRBD1. This TCR came from an adult with rheumatoid arthritis. In DNA, the CDR3 is TGTGCCTGGAGCTCGGGACAGGGAAACTCACCCCTCCACTTT. It codes for CAWSSGQGNSPLHF.